This T cell receptor (beta chain) came from a study of blood T cell repertoires in COVID-19. This clone was seen more than once but under ten times. The repertoire was sequenced with immunoSEQ multiplex PCR; TCRdb's copy has only in-frame clones and lacks some. Here the sample spans approximately 150,000 clones, about 80% being singletons. The TCR originated in a man in his 70s who had recovered from COVID-19. The sequencing sample was made of peripheral blood.

CDR3 region: CASLSTGNYGYTF. For the CDR3, the DNA is TGTGCCAGCTTATCGACAGGTAACTATGGCTACACCTTC. The chain recombines TRBV6-5 with TRBJ1-2, with D possibly matching TRBD1 (6 bases). The V end was cut by 8 bases, the J end by 1 base, with 11 bases between. CDR1 and CDR2 (germline): MNHEY, SVGAGI. The CDR3 spans 13 residues.